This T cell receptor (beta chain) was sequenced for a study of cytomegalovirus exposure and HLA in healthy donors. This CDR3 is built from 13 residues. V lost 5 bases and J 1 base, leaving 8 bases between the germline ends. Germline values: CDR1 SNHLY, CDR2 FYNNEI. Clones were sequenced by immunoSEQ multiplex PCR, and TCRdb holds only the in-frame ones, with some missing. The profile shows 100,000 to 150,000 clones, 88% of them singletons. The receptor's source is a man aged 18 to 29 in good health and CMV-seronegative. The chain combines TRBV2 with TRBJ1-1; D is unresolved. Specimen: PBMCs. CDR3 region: CASSLGENTEAFF. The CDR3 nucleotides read TGTGCCAGCAGTTTGGGAGAGAACACTGAAGCTTTCTTT. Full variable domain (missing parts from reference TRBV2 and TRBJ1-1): EPEVTQTPSHQVTQMGQEVILRCVPISNHLYFYWYRQILGQKVEFLVSFYNNEISEKSEIFDDQFSVERPDGSNFTLKIRSTKLEDSAMYFCASSLGENTEAFFGQGTRLTVV.